This TCR beta chain emerged from a study of blood T cell repertoires in COVID-19. Study information: Collection of acute and convalescent COVID-19 samples took place in the United States, Italy and Spain. The analysed material was cDNA or gDNA that came from T cells, B-cell-depleted T cells, or PBMCs.

In the authors' methods: Scientists estimated how many nucleated cells there were by amplifying reference gene primers. Produced via immunoSEQ multiplex PCR; TCRdb's table is partial and in-frame only. Clone size and the V and J calls come from that table; the DNA yielded D and trimming. Of under 300,000 clones listed, roughly 88% are singletons. This CDR3 contains 12 residues. Trimming removed 3 bases from V and 10 bases from J, with 12 bases in between. Germline V gene sequence: CDR1 LGHNT, CDR2 FRNRAP. V usage is TRBV12-5 and J usage is TRBJ1-2; D might be TRBD1 (6 bases). Material: peripheral blood. This clonotype originated in a woman in her seventies with acute or convalescent COVID-19. The DNA of the CDR3 is TGTGCTAGTGGTTTAAAAGGGGGTGACTACACCTTC. Protein product: CASGLKGGDYTF.